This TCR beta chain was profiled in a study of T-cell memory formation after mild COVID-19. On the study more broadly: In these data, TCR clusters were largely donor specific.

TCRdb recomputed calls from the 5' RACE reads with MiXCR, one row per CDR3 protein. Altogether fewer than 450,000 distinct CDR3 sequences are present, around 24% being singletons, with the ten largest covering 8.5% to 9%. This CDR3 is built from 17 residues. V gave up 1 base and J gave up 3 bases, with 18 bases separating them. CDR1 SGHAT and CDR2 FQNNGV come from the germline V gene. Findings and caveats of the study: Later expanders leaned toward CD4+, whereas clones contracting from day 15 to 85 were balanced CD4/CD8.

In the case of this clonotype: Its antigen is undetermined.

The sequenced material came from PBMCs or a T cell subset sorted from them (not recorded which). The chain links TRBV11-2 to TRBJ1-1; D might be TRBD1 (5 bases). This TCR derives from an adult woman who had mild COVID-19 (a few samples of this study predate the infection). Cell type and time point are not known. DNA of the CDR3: TGTGCCAGCAGCTTAGTAGGGCGCAGGGAAGGGGACACTGAAGCTTTCTTT. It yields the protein CASSLVGRREGDTEAFF.